Each of the 20 T cell receptor beta chains below was sequenced from the same sample in a study of T cells in Graves' hyperthyroidism and ophthalmopathy. Researchers took RNA transcripts and amplified the TCR beta CDR3 regions from them. Carried out on the TCR CDR3, a first-round RT-PCR used the HTBI primer set. TCRdb used MiXCR to reprocess the multiplex PCR reads, holding one entry per CDR3 protein. This table holds about 400,000 distinct CDR3 sequences, about 15% found once. Material for sequencing was blood. The receptors were sampled from a woman aged 30 to 39 with Graves' hyperthyroidism.

This clonotype was seen a handful of times. The chain uses TRBV4-1 and TRBJ2-7; 8 positions match TRBD2. V lost 8 bases and J lost 3; bases outside the gene matches: 9. Germline CDR1 MGHRA, CDR2 YSYEKL. The CDR3 runs to 14 residues. The CDR3 coding sequence is TGCGCCAGCGGAGGTGGCGGGAGGAACTACGAGCAGTACTTC. Its protein is CASGGGGRNYEQYF.

The rearrangement joins TRBV27 to TRBJ2-3; D remains ambiguous. V dropped 0 bases and J dropped 0 bases, with 10 bases sitting between them. The CDR3 has 16 amino acids. Germline CDR1 is MNHEY and CDR2 is SMNVEV (reference sequence). The CDR3 loop reads CASSLSWRASTDTQYF. The CDR3 DNA is TGTGCCAGCAGTTTATCGTGGCGAGCTAGCACAGATACGCAGTATTTT.

This clonotype was detected only a few times. The V call is TRBV5-1, the J call TRBJ2-1; a weak D match, TRBD2 (6 bases). The germline V gene encodes CDR1 SGHRS and CDR2 YFSETQ. CDR3 size: 18 residues. The germline V and J ends were trimmed by 3 bases and 0 bases, with 19 bases remaining between them. The CDR3 region has the DNA TGCGCCAGCAGCTCAGTCGCGGGGACTTTGAGCTCCTACAATGAGCAGTTCTTC. It specifies CASSSVAGTLSSYNEQFF.

There are many counts of this clonotype. The CDR3 spells CASTWVGAVQETQYF. In DNA, the CDR3 is TGTGCCAGCACATGGGTGGGGGCGGTCCAAGAGACCCAGTACTTC. The chain uses TRBV7-3 and TRBJ2-5, with a possible D match to TRBD1 (6 bases). CDR1 and CDR2 (germline): SGHTA, FQGTGA. The V and J ends lost 7 bases and 1 base respectively, with 16 bases between them. The CDR3 runs to 15 residues.

The sample holds a few counts of this clonotype. V usage is TRBV11-3 and J usage is TRBJ2-1; tentatively, D is TRBD1 (6 bases). The germline V gene encodes CDR1 SGHNT and CDR2 YENEEA. The V end was cut by 5 bases, the J end by 0 bases, with 14 bases between. This CDR3 has 16 residues. CDR3 DNA sequence: TGTGCCAGCAGCACCCGTCGGACAGCCTCCTACAATGAGCAGTTCTTC. Its translation: CASSTRRTASYNEQFF.

The sample holds a few counts of this clonotype. This chain uses TRBV19 with TRBJ1-1; TRBD1 matches at 7 bases. CDR1 is LNHDA, CDR2 SQIVND, per germline (reference sequence). The J segment lost 11 bases and the V segment lost 2 bases, leaving 8 bases of the junction unmatched. This CDR3 region has 13 residues. The CDR3 DNA sequence: TGTGCCAGTAGTATATCGTCGACAGGGTCTGCTTTCTTT. Residues: CASSISSTGSAFF.

On this clonotype itself: With a much larger clone just one base away, this may be a read error. The V and J genes are TRBV3-1 and TRBJ1-1; unclear D gene. Deletions cut 2 bases from V and 1 base from J, with 5 bases between. Germline CDR1 and CDR2: LGHDT and YNNKEL (reference sequence). The CDR3 is made up of 13 amino acids. Here the CDR3 DNA reads TGTGCCAGCAGCCAACCAGAGAACACTGAAGCTTTCTTT. This translates into CASSQPENTEAFF.

This clonotype occurred many times. The V call is TRBV29-1, the J call TRBJ1-1; 9 nucleotides match TRBD1. The V and J ends lost 5 bases and 2 bases, in that order; junction bases with no gene match: 3. CDR1 and CDR2 (germline): SQVTM, ANQGSEA. There are 13 residues in the CDR3. The CDR3 protein is CSVRTGGNTEAFF. In DNA, the CDR3 is TGCAGCGTTCGAACAGGGGGCAACACTGAAGCTTTCTTT. The full variable domain, in which reference TRBV29-1 and TRBJ1-1 provide the parts outside the CDR3, is SAVISQKPSRDICQRGTSLTIQCQVDSQVTMMFWYRQQPGQSLTLIATANQGSEATYESGFVIDKFPISRPNLTFSTLTVSNMSPEDSSIYLCSVRTGGNTEAFFGQGTRLTVV.

This chain links TRBV6-1 with TRBJ2-7, with 9 positions matching TRBD2. Germline loops: CDR1 MNHNS, CDR2 SASEGT. V gave up 10 bases and J gave up 6 bases; unmatched junction bases: 7. The CDR3 has 12 residues. The CDR3 here is CAIYSGRGEQYF. The DNA of the CDR3 is TGTGCCATCTATAGCGGGAGAGGCGAGCAGTACTTC.

There are a few counts of this clonotype. The rearrangement joins TRBV4-1 to TRBJ2-7; D is possibly TRBD2 (6 bases). Looked up from germline, CDR1 is MGHRA and CDR2 is YSYEKL. The germline V and J ends were trimmed by 0 bases and 1 base, with 10 bases remaining between them. This CDR3 region has 15 residues. Here the CDR3 DNA reads TGCGCCAGCAGCCAAGATTCAGGGACTTCCTACGAGCAGTACTTC. This sequence encodes CASSQDSGTSYEQYF.

This clonotype was seen repeatedly, ten times or more. V usage is TRBV27 and J usage is TRBJ2-1; weak D call: TRBD1 (5 bases). The V end lost 4 bases, the J end lost 0 bases, and 13 bases lay between the germline ends. Germline V gene lookup returns CDR1 MNHEY and CDR2 SMNVEV (reference sequence). The CDR3 has 16 amino acids. Here the CDR3 DNA reads TGTGCCAGCAGTTCCGCGCAGGGCACCTCCTACAATGAGCAGTTCTTC. Translating it yields CASSSAQGTSYNEQFF.

The genes are TRBV27 and TRBJ1-3, with a possible D match to TRBD1 (5 bases). The CDR3 runs to 16 residues. Per the germline V gene, CDR1 is MNHEY and CDR2 is SMNVEV (reference sequence). V lost 5 bases and J 1 base, leaving 15 bases between the germline ends. The CDR3 DNA reads as TGTGCCAGCAGTCCCCACCCCAGGGAATCTGGAAACACCATATATTTT. It yields the protein CASSPHPRESGNTIYF.

This chain joins TRBV7-6 and TRBJ2-3; 10 bases are shared with TRBD2. V dropped 4 bases and J dropped 4; count of bases not matched to a gene: 8. This CDR3 comprises 16 residues. Germline V gives CDR1 SGHVS, CDR2 FNYEAQ. The CDR3 DNA reads TGTGCCAGCAGCTCGCCCCTAGCGGGAGCGGCAGATACGCAGTATTTT. The encoded protein is CASSSPLAGAADTQYF.

This clonotype was seen at least ten times. This chain links TRBV28 with TRBJ2-1, with 8 positions matching TRBD1. Looked up from germline, CDR1 is MDHEN and CDR2 is SYDVKM. This CDR3 has 14 residues. Germline trimming cut 6 bases from V and 9 bases from J; bases unmatched to any gene: 10. CDR3 sequence reads: CASSDRGMKGEQFF. CDR3 sequence (DNA): TGTGCCAGCAGCGACAGGGGTATGAAGGGTGAGCAGTTCTTC.

This clonotype was recorded once. The chain couples TRBV7-9 to TRBJ2-7, with a tentative D call TRBD2 (6 bases). The V end was cut by 7 bases, the J end by 3 bases, with 13 bases between. There are 13 residues in the CDR3. The germline CDR1 and CDR2 sequences are SEHNR and FQNEAQ (reference sequence). The CDR3 region is CASNGVADYEQYF. In DNA, the CDR3 is TGTGCCAGCAACGGAGTAGCGGACTACGAGCAGTACTTC. Based on the CDR3 plus reference TRBV7-9 and TRBJ2-7, the full variable domain is DTGVSQNPRHKITKRGQNVTFRCDPISEHNRLYWYRQTLGQGPEFLTYFQNEAQLEKSRLLSDRFSAERPKGSFSTLEIQRTEQGDSAMYLCASNGVADYEQYFGPGTRLTVT.

V usage is TRBV20-1 and J usage is TRBJ2-4; TRBD2 matches 11 bases. Germline-derived CDR1 and CDR2 are DFQATT and SNEGSKA (reference sequence). The CDR3 sequence is 20 residues long. Trimming at V came to 6 bases and at J to 3 bases, leaving 22 bases not matched to a gene. CDR3 sequence (DNA): TGCAGTGCCCGAAAAAGACCTAGCGGGAGGAGAGAAGAGAGCAAAAACATTCAGTACTTC. Residues: CSARKRPSGRREESKNIQYF.

This CDR3 is CASSLQPPGLGYNEQFF. CDR3 coding DNA: TGTGCCAGCAGCCTACAACCCCCGGGACTAGGGTACAATGAGCAGTTCTTC. This chain connects TRBV6-2 or TRBV6-3 to TRBJ2-1; 8 nucleotides align to TRBD2. V was clipped by 6 bases and J by 4 bases; unmatched bases: 14. Germline V lookup: CDR1 MNHEY, CDR2 SVGEGT. The CDR3 sequence is 17 residues long.

V gene TRBV15 combines with J gene TRBJ1-1; D unclear. The V end lost 0 bases, the J end lost 4 bases, and 18 bases lay between the germline ends. CDR3 length: 17 residues. Per the germline V gene, CDR1 is LNHNV and CDR2 is YYDKDF (reference sequence). The CDR3 DNA reads as TGTGCCACCAGCAGAGAGAGGTTGCGGGCTATCGGCACTGAAGCTTTCTTT. This translates into CATSRERLRAIGTEAFF.

The chain couples TRBV19 to TRBJ2-7, with D perhaps given as TRBD1 or TRBD2 (5 bases each). Germline values: CDR1 LNHDA, CDR2 SQIVND (reference sequence). Trimming removed 4 bases from V and 4 bases from J, with 20 bases in between. This CDR3 has 16 amino acids. CDR3 DNA: TGTGCCAGTAGTAGGGGCCCCCCGGACGGAGGTTACGAGCAGTACTTC. Its protein product is CASSRGPPDGGYEQYF.

The chain links TRBV20-1 to TRBJ1-6, with D unresolved. This CDR3 comprises 11 residues. The V gene's germline CDR1 is DFQATT and CDR2 SNEGSKA (reference sequence). Trimming pared 3 bases from V and 8 bases from J, leaving 5 bases between. This CDR3 reads CSASADSPLHF. DNA for the CDR3: TGCAGTGCTAGTGCCGATTCACCCCTCCACTTT.